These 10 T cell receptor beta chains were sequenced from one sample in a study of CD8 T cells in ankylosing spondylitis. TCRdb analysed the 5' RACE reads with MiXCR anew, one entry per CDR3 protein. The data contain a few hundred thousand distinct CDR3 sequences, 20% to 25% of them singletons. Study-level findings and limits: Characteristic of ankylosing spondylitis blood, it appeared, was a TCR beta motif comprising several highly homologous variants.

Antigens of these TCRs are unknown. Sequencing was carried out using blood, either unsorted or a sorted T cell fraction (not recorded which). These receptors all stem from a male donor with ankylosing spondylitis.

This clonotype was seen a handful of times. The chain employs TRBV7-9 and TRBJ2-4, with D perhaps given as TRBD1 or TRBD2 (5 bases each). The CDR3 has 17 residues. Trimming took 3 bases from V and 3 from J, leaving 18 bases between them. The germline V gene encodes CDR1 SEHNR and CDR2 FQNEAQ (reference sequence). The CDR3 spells CASSFSLGAVGKNIQYF. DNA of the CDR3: TGTGCCAGCAGCTTCTCCCTCGGGGCCGTCGGCAAAAACATTCAGTACTTC.

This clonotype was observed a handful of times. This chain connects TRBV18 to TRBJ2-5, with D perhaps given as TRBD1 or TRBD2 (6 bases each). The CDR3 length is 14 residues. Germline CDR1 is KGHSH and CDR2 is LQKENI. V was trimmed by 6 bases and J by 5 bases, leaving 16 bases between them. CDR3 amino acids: CASSRDTSRETQYF. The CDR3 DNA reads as TGTGCCAGCTCGCGGGACACATCGAGGGAGACCCAGTACTTC.

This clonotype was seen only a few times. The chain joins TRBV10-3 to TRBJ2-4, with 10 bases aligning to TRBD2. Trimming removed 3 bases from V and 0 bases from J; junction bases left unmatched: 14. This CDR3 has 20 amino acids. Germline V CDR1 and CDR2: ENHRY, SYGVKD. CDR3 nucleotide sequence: TGTGCCATCAGTGACTACGGGACTAGCGTTTATGGCTTAGCCAAAAACATTCAGTACTTC. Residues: CAISDYGTSVYGLAKNIQYF.

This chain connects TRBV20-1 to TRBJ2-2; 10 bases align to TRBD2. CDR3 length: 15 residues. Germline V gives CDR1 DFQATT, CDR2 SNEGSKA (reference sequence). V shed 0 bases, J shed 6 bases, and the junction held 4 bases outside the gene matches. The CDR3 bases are TGCAGTGCTAGAGATCCTAGCGGGAGCGCCGGGGAGCTGTTTTTT. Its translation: CSARDPSGSAGELFF.

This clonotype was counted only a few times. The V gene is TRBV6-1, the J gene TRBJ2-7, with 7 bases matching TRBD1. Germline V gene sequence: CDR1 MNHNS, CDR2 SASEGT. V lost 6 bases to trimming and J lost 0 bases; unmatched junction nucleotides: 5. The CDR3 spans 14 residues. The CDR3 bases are TGTGCCAGCAGGGCAACAGGGGACTCCTACGAGCAGTACTTC. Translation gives CASRATGDSYEQYF.

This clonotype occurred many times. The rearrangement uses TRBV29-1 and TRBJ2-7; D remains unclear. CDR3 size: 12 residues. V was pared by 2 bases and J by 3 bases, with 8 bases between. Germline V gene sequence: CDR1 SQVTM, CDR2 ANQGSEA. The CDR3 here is CSVERSGYEQYF. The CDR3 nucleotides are TGCAGCGTTGAAAGGTCCGGCTACGAGCAGTACTTC.

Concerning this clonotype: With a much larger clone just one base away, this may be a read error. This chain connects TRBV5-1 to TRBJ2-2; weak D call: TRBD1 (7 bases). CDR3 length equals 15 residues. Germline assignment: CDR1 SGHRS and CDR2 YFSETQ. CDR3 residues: CVSSLAGQITGELFF. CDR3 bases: TGCGTCAGCAGCTTGGCGGGACAGATCACCGGGGAGCTGTTTTTT.

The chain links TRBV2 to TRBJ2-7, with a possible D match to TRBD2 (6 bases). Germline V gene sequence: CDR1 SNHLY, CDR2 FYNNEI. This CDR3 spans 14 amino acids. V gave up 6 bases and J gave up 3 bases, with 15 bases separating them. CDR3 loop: CASRTGTPLYEQYF. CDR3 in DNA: TGTGCCAGCAGAACCGGGACTCCTCTCTACGAGCAGTACTTC.

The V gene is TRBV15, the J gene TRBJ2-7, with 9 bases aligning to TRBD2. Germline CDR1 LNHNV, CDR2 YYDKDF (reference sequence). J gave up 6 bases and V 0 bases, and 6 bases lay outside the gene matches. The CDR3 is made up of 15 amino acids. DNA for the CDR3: TGTGCCACCAGCAGAGAGGCGGGAGGGCCAATCGAGCAGTACTTC. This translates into CATSREAGGPIEQYF.

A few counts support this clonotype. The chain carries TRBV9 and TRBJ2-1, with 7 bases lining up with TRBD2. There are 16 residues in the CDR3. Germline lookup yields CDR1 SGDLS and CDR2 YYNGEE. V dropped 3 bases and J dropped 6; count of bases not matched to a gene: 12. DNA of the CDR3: TGTGCCAGCAGCGCCCAGCTGGGGCGGGAGTCCAATGAGCAGTTCTTC. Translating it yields CASSAQLGRESNEQFF.